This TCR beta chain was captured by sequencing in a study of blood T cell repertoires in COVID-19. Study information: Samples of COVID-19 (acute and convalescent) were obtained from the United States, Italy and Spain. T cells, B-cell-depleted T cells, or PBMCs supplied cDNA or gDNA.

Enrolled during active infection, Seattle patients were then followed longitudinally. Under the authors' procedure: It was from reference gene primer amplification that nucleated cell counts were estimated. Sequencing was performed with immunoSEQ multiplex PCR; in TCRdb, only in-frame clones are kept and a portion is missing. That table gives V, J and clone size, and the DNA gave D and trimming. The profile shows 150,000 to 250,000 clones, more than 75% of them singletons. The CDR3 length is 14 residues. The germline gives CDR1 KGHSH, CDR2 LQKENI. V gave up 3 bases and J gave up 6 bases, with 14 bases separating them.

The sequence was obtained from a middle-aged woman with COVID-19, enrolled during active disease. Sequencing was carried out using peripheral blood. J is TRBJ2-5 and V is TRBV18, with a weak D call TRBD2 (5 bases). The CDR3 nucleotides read TGTGCCAGCTCACCTGGAACTAGATGGAAGACCCAGTACTTC. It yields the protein CASSPGTRWKTQYF.